Presented here are 12 T cell receptor beta chains from one specimen sequenced in a study of identical twins. MiXCR, applied by TCRdb to the 5' RACE reads, yields one record per CDR3 protein. The repertoire holds roughly 770,000 distinct CDR3 sequences, roughly 18% seen once, with 13% in the top ten. These data also formed part of another study, on T cells expressing NK-cell markers.

Input material: PBMCs. The receptors originated from a woman aged 18 to 35 in good health.

The V and J genes are TRBV20-1 and TRBJ2-1, with 7 bases fitting TRBD1. Trimming took 1 base from V and 3 from J; bases not matched to a gene: 3. CDR1 is DFQATT and CDR2 is SNEGSKA in the germline V gene (reference sequence). This CDR3 region has 14 residues. The CDR3 sequence is CSARVYRGYNEQFF. As DNA, the CDR3 is TGCAGTGCTAGAGTGTACAGGGGCTACAATGAGCAGTTCTTC.

The V and J genes are TRBV9 and TRBJ2-5; 10 nucleotides agree with TRBD2. CDR1 is SGDLS, CDR2 YYNGEE, per germline. Trimming cost V 1 base and J 2 bases; bases outside gene matches: 2. This CDR3 has 15 amino acids. This chain's CDR3 is CASSVWTSGQETQYF. CDR3 nucleotides: TGTGCCAGCAGCGTATGGACTAGCGGACAAGAGACCCAGTACTTC.

The chain carries TRBV20-1 and TRBJ1-1, with 7 bases identical to TRBD1. CDR1 is DFQATT, CDR2 SNEGSKA, per germline (reference sequence). This CDR3 has 13 residues. V shed 6 bases, J shed 2 bases, and the junction held 6 bases outside the gene matches. This chain's CDR3 is CSAPGQINTEAFF. CDR3 in DNA: TGCAGTGCACCGGGACAGATCAACACTGAAGCTTTCTTT.

The chain employs TRBV5-6 and TRBJ2-2; 7 bases match TRBD2. The V gene end was trimmed by 0 bases and the J gene end by 6 bases; junction bases not matched to a gene: 5. This CDR3 spans 15 amino acids. Germline lookup yields CDR1 SGHDT and CDR2 YYEEEE. CDR3: CASSLARGRAGELFF. In DNA form, the CDR3 reads TGTGCCAGCAGCTTGGCGCGGGGGAGGGCCGGGGAGCTGTTTTTT. Full variable domain (rest looked up from reference TRBV5-6 and TRBJ2-2): DAGVTQSPTHLIKTRGQQVTLRCSPKSGHDTVSWYQQALGQGPQFIFQYYEEEERQRGNFPDRFSGHQFPNYSSELNVNALLLGDSALYLCASSLARGRAGELFFGEGSRLTVL.

The chain recombines TRBV3-1 with TRBJ1-1; D is unclear. With 1 base removed from V and 6 bases from J, the gap between germline ends came to 9 bases. The germline V gene encodes CDR1 LGHDT and CDR2 YNNKEL (reference sequence). CDR3 length equals 13 residues. CDR3 DNA sequence: TGTGCCAGCAGCCAAGCTAGGTTCCCTGAAGCTTTCTTT. Amino acids: CASSQARFPEAFF.

The sample holds one count of this clonotype. This chain links TRBV11-2 with TRBJ2-1; TRBD1 aligns across 7 bases. This CDR3 contains 14 residues. Germline loops: CDR1 SGHAT, CDR2 FQNNGV. V lost 6 bases to trimming and J lost 9 bases; unmatched junction nucleotides: 11. The CDR3 protein is CASRSLTGWGEQFF. The CDR3 coding sequence is TGTGCCAGCAGGAGTTTGACAGGGTGGGGTGAGCAGTTCTTC.

This clonotype was counted a few times. The chain couples TRBV7-2 to TRBJ2-3; D gene unclear. CDR3 size: 15 residues. Germline-derived CDR1 and CDR2 are SGHTA and FQGNSA. V lost 3 bases, J lost 0 bases, and 10 bases lay in between. As DNA, the CDR3 is TGTGCCAGCAGCTTCGCGGCATACAGCACAGATACGCAGTATTTT. As protein: CASSFAAYSTDTQYF. Supplemented by reference TRBV7-2 and TRBJ2-3, the full variable domain reads GAGVSQSPSNKVTEKGKDVELRCDPISGHTALYWYRQSLGQGLEFLIYFQGNSAPDKSGLPSDRFSAERTGGSVSTLTIQRTQQEDSAVYLCASSFAAYSTDTQYFGPGTRLTVL.

This clonotype has only a few counts. The rearrangement uses TRBV4-3 and TRBJ2-7; D unclear. Looked up from germline, CDR1 is LGHNA and CDR2 is YSLEER. The CDR3 is made up of 13 amino acids. V gave up 1 base and J gave up 5 bases, with 9 bases separating them. As DNA, the CDR3 is TGCGCCAGCAGCCAAGGTCTGGAACACGAGCAGTACTTC. Translating gives CASSQGLEHEQYF.

This clonotype occurred a few times. The CDR3 region has the DNA TGCAGTGTCCGGAGACTGAGCTCCTACAATGAGCAGTTCTTC. It is translated as CSVRRLSSYNEQFF. The genes are TRBV20-1 and TRBJ2-1; D is uncertain. V dropped 7 bases and J dropped 0 bases, with 13 bases sitting between them. The CDR3 is 14 amino acids. The germline V gene encodes CDR1 DFQATT and CDR2 SNEGSKA (reference sequence).

The V call is TRBV12-3 or TRBV12-4, the J call TRBJ2-7; 10 bases map to TRBD2. The junction had 7 bases not matched to a gene; V was cut back by 7 bases and J by 4 bases. This CDR3 comprises 14 residues. The CDR3 loop reads CASKPSGGPYEQYF. The CDR3 DNA reads TGTGCCAGCAAACCTAGCGGGGGACCGTACGAGCAGTACTTC.

This clonotype was detected a few times. This sequence joins TRBV20-1 and TRBJ2-7; perhaps TRBD2 as D (6 bases). Germline CDR1 is DFQATT and CDR2 is SNEGSKA (reference sequence). The CDR3 is made up of 15 amino acids. V was cut by 5 bases and J by 0 bases, with 17 bases left in between. The CDR3 is CSAARGGPNSYEQYF. The CDR3 DNA sequence: TGCAGTGCTGCGCGGGGCGGACCCAACTCCTACGAGCAGTACTTC.

The genes are TRBV7-8 and TRBJ1-3; D is uncertain. This CDR3 comprises 15 residues. CDR1 and CDR2 (germline): SGHVS, FQNEAQ. Trimming shortened V by 4 bases and J by 3 bases, and 13 bases separated the two germline ends. CDR3 DNA sequence: TGTGCCAGCAGCTCGCGGTTAGCCTTTGGAAACACCATATATTTT. Its protein is CASSSRLAFGNTIYF. Full variable domain (rest looked up from reference TRBV7-8 and TRBJ1-3): GAGVSQSPRYKVAKRGQDVALRCDPISGHVSLFWYQQALGQGPEFLTYFQNEAQLDKSGLPSDRFFAERPEGSVSTLKIQRTQQEDSAVYLCASSSRLAFGNTIYFGEGSWLTVV.